A single sample is the source of the 5 T cell receptor beta chains below, sequenced in a study of blood T cell repertoires in COVID-19. Sequenced by immunoSEQ multiplex PCR; TCRdb stores in-frame clones only, minus some. Among under 300,000 clones listed, about 70% were seen once. Sequencing used peripheral blood. Receptors were obtained from a woman older than 75 with acute or convalescent COVID-19.

This chain connects TRBV6-5 to TRBJ2-7, with 10 bases fitting TRBD1. From germline, CDR1 is MNHEY and CDR2 SVGAGI. The J segment lost 3 bases and the V segment lost 4 bases, leaving 9 bases of the junction unmatched. This CDR3 is 16 amino acids long. CDR3 DNA sequence: TGTGCCAGCAGTTCCCGACAGGGGGCGATTGTCTACGAGCAGTACTTC. Translation gives CASSSRQGAIVYEQYF.

V is TRBV7-9 and J is TRBJ2-5, with TRBD2 matching 14 bases. Germline V gene lookup returns CDR1 SEHNR and CDR2 FQNEAQ (reference sequence). The junction had 9 bases not matched to a gene; V was cut back by 4 bases and J by 5 bases. The CDR3 covers 17 residues. The CDR3 loop is CASSSAGLAGGGETQYF. The CDR3 coding sequence is TGTGCCAGCAGCTCCGCCGGACTAGCGGGAGGAGGGGAGACCCAGTACTTC.

V and J are TRBV5-4 and TRBJ1-2; D gene uncertain. The length of the CDR3 is 13 residues. Per germline, CDR1 SGHNT and CDR2 YYREEE (reference sequence). Trimming shortened V by 0 bases and J by 4 bases, and 7 bases separated the two germline ends. The CDR3 sequence: CASSLDSLYGYTF. For the CDR3, the DNA is TGTGCCAGCAGCTTGGACAGCCTCTATGGCTACACCTTC.

This clone was recorded a few times. The CDR3 spells CASSRGAGGPETQYF. In DNA, the CDR3 is TGCGCCAGCAGCCGTGGAGCGGGAGGGCCGGAGACCCAGTACTTC. This chain joins TRBV4-1 and TRBJ2-5, with 10 bases that match TRBD2. After removal of 4 bases from V and 5 bases from J, the junction contained 7 bases not matched to a gene. The CDR3 runs 15 residues. The V gene's germline CDR1 is MGHRA and CDR2 YSYEKL.

The chain uses TRBV3-1 (or the pseudogene TRBV3-2) and TRBJ1-6; TRBD1 is a possible D gene (6 bases). Germline V gives CDR1 LGHDT, CDR2 YNNKEL (reference sequence). The ends were cut back, 3 bases at V and 7 bases at J, with 16 bases in the middle. The CDR3 consists of 16 residues. This CDR3 reads CASSQGMGHRNSPLHF. The CDR3 region has the DNA TGTGCCAGCAGCCAGGGTATGGGACACCGGAATTCACCCCTCCACTTT.